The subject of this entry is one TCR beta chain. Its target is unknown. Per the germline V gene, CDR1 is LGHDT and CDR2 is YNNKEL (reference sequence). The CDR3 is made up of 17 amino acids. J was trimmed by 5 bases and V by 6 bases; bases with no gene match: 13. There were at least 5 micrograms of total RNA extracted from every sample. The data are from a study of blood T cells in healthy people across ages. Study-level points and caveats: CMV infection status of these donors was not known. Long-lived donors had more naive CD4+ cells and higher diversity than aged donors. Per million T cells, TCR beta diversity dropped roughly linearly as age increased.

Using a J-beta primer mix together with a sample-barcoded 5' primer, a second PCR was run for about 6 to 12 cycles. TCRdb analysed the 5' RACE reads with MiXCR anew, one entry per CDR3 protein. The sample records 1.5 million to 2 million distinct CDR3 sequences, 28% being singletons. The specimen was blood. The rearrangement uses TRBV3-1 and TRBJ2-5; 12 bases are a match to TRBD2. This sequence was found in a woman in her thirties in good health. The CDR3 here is CASRRSATSGRRETQYF. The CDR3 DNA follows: TGTGCCAGCAGACGGTCTGCGACTAGCGGGAGACGGGAGACCCAGTACTTC.